In this sample, the clone carrying this TCR beta chain turned up a few times. What it binds is not known. The data were taken from a study of blood T cells in healthy people across ages. Study outcomes and limitations: The authors considered diversity estimates from one million T cells to be underestimates.

The second PCR ran about 6 to 12 cycles with a sample-barcoded 5' primer and J-beta primers. Each CDR3 protein gets one entry after TCRdb re-called the 5' RACE reads with MiXCR. The sample comprises some 1.7 million distinct CDR3 sequences, roughly 30% of which are singletons, and less than 9.5% rests with the top ten. V was shortened by 0 bases and J by 0 bases, with 6 bases between the two germline ends. The CDR3 spans 15 residues. Looked up from germline, CDR1 is MGHRA and CDR2 is YSYEKL. Source material: blood. This sequence was found in a woman in her 30s in good health. This chain uses TRBV4-1 with TRBJ2-1; D is unresolved. In DNA, the CDR3 is TGCGCCAGCAGCCAAGATGCCAGCTCCTACAATGAGCAGTTCTTC. This gives the protein CASSQDASSYNEQFF.